This T cell receptor beta chain appears in the sequencing data of a study of beta chain features in type 1 diabetes. The entirety of the isolated RNA underwent reverse transcription, so expressed TCRB transcripts were sequenced. Clones were sequenced by immunoSEQ multiplex PCR, and TCRdb holds only the in-frame ones, with some missing. The sample consists of 200,000 to 300,000 clones, about a tenth of them appearing once. The table lists this clone with a few counts. Its antigen is undetermined. Study conclusions and caveats: Moderate but significant shortening of TCRB CDR3s was recorded in all four CD4+ subsets from Type 1 diabetes patients. Patients and controls would be equally affected if PCR favored shorter templates.

With 6 bases clipped from V and 1 base from J, the junction kept 3 bases outside the gene matches. Germline CDR1 SQVTM, CDR2 ANQGSEA. The CDR3 has 15 residues. Sequencing was carried out using naive CD4+ T cells from blood. The chain recombines TRBV29-1 with TRBJ2-1, with 13 bases fitting TRBD2. The TCR originated in a man aged 25 to 45 with type 1 diabetes. In DNA, the CDR3 is TGCAGCGTCTTGGGACTAGCGGGGTCCTACAATGAGCAGTTCTTC. Its protein product is CSVLGLAGSYNEQFF.